The rows below give T cell receptor beta chains drawn from one sample of a study of radiotherapy plus CTLA-4 blockade in lung cancer. Assay: immunoSEQ multiplex PCR; the TCRdb copy retains only in-frame clones and omits some. Among about 73,000 clones listed, around 90% were seen once. The sequences come from peripheral blood, collected from a patient treated with radiotherapy plus ipilimumab. The receptors stem from a human donor with non-small cell lung cancer that progressed on radiotherapy plus ipilimumab. Each CDR3 is given with its conserved first and last residue. Fields, in order: clone size, J gene, V gene, D gene, CDR3 protein, CDR3 DNA. A D gene is named only where the DNA matches it firmly. Clone size is shown for a subset of rows, as once, few, many or a class of expanded clone.

.,TRBJ2-3,TRBV30,TRBD1,CAWSVGTGSVDTQYF,TGTGCCTGGAGTGTAGGGACAGGGTCGGTAGATACGCAGTATTTT
.,TRBJ1-5,TRBV28,TRBD1,CASRRPSGTGSPQHF,TGTGCCAGCAGGCGACCCTCCGGGACAGGGAGCCCCCAGCATTTT
.,TRBJ2-2,TRBV5-1,TRBD2,CASSDGRASGELFF,TGCGCCAGCAGTGACGGGAGGGCCTCCGGGGAGCTGTTTTTT
.,TRBJ2-3,TRBV28,.,CASSRIWDTTQYF,TGTGCCAGCAGCCGGATATGGGATACTACGCAGTATTTT
.,TRBJ1-2,TRBV6-5,.,CATLYHGYTF,TGTGCCACCCTATACCATGGCTACACCTTC
.,TRBJ2-7,TRBV5-8,.,CASSLGLTGNYEQYF,TGTGCCAGCAGCTTGGGCCTAACAGGCAACTACGAGCAGTACTTC
.,TRBJ2-2,TRBV9,TRBD1,CASSVRTGGGEELFF,TGTGCCAGCAGCGTCAGGACAGGGGGCGGTGAGGAGCTGTTTTTT
.,TRBJ1-1,TRBV27,.,CASRQLLQNTEAFF,TGTGCCAGCAGACAACTCCTCCAGAACACTGAAGCTTTCTTT
.,TRBJ2-2,TRBV5-1,.,CASSLNPGLSTGELFF,TGCGCCAGCAGCTTGAACCCGGGTTTGAGCACCGGGGAGCTGTTTTTT
.,TRBJ1-1,TRBV30,.,CAWSVANTEAFF,TGTGCCTGGAGTGTAGCGAACACTGAAGCTTTCTTT
.,TRBJ2-7,TRBV27,.,CASSSGGSLYEQYF,TGTGCCAGCAGTTCTGGGGGTAGCCTCTACGAGCAGTACTTC
few,TRBJ2-3,TRBV7-9,.,CASRLAFTTDTQYF,TGTGCCAGCAGGCTAGCGTTCACCACAGATACGCAGTATTTT
.,TRBJ2-7,TRBV20-1,.,CSAGTHEQYF,TGCAGTGCTGGCACTCACGAGCAGTACTTC
once,TRBJ2-2,TRBV6-1,.,CASRPQGTGELFF,TGTGCCAGCAGACCACAGGGTACCGGGGAGCTGTTTTTT
.,TRBJ2-3,TRBV14,.,CASSLGDTLTDTQYF,TGTGCCAGCAGCCTGGGGGACACCCTCACAGATACGCAGTATTTT
.,TRBJ1-2,TRBV28,.,CASSLARRGYGYTF,TGTGCCAGCAGTTTAGCCCGACGGGGCTATGGCTACACCTTC
.,TRBJ2-5,TRBV27,TRBD2,CASSLSRLAGDQETQYF,TGTGCCAGCAGTCTCTCCCGACTAGCGGGAGACCAAGAGACCCAGTACTTC
.,TRBJ2-1,TRBV13,TRBD1,CASSSWLVAGGWSEQFF,TGTGCCAGCAGCTCCTGGTTGGTGGCAGGGGGCTGGAGTGAGCAGTTCTTC
.,TRBJ2-6,TRBV6-1,.,CASREGPYWGANVLTF,TGTGCCAGCAGGGAAGGGCCCTACTGGGGGGCCAACGTCCTGACTTTC
once,TRBJ2-2,TRBV2,.,CASSVSGADGELFF,TGTGCCAGCAGTGTGTCAGGGGCGGACGGGGAGCTGTTTTTT
once,TRBJ2-1,TRBV5-1,TRBD2,CASSLASGTYNEQFF,TGCGCCAGCAGCTTGGCTAGCGGGACCTACAATGAGCAGTTCTTC
.,TRBJ1-4,TRBV16,.,CASSQSSGRQGPNEKLFF,TGTGCCAGCAGCCAATCTTCTGGCCGGCAGGGCCCTAATGAAAAACTGTTTTTT
.,TRBJ1-1,TRBV25-1,.,CASSESLGAGNTEAFF,TGTGCCAGCAGTGAATCCCTTGGGGCGGGGAACACTGAAGCTTTCTTT
.,TRBJ2-2,TRBV2,TRBD2,CASSGLAGNGELFF,TGTGCCAGCAGTGGCCTAGCGGGTAACGGGGAGCTGTTTTTT
.,TRBJ2-7,TRBV30,.,CAWSVLDPRDDFYEQYF,TGTGCCTGGAGTGTATTAGATCCGAGGGACGACTTCTACGAGCAGTACTTC
few,TRBJ1-1,TRBV6-5,.,CASSLSLMNTEAFF,TGTGCCAGCAGTTTGTCATTGATGAACACTGAAGCTTTCTTT
.,TRBJ2-4,TRBV28,TRBD2,CASSFLAGGAKNIQYF,TGTGCCAGCAGTTTCCTAGCGGGAGGGGCCAAAAACATTCAGTACTTC
.,TRBJ2-7,TRBV13,.,CASSQRWGHEQYF,TGTGCCAGCAGTCAGCGGTGGGGCCACGAGCAGTACTTC
.,TRBJ2-2,TRBV19,.,CASSTRGTGELFF,TGTGCCAGTAGTACCAGGGGCACAGGGGAGCTGTTTTTT
.,TRBJ2-1,TRBV28,TRBD2,CASTKGLAGTGNEQFF,TGTGCCAGCACTAAGGGACTAGCGGGAACTGGGAATGAGCAGTTCTTC
.,TRBJ1-5,TRBV28,.,CASRKLTGNQPQHF,TGTGCCAGCAGAAAATTAACAGGGAATCAGCCCCAGCATTTT
.,TRBJ2-1,TRBV4-1,TRBD2,CASSLYLSTSGSGNEQFF,TGCGCCAGCAGCCTGTACCTCTCGACTAGCGGGAGTGGAAATGAGCAGTTCTTC
once,TRBJ2-1,TRBV19,.,CASSIDGVEQFF,TGTGCCAGTAGTATAGATGGGGTTGAGCAGTTCTTC
.,TRBJ2-3,TRBV29-1,.,CSPSLGGGIGDTQYF,TGCAGCCCGTCCTTGGGAGGGGGCATCGGAGATACGCAGTATTTT
few,TRBJ2-2,TRBV11-3,.,CASSPPSPAGELFF,TGTGCCAGCAGCCCCCCCAGTCCGGCCGGGGAGCTGTTTTTT
.,TRBJ2-7,TRBV28,TRBD1,CASSTGTGEHEQYF,TGTGCCAGCAGTACCGGGACAGGGGAACACGAGCAGTACTTC
.,TRBJ1-1,TRBV2,.,CASVRRQGDTEAFF,TGTGCCAGCGTCCGAAGGCAGGGTGACACTGAAGCTTTCTTT
once,TRBJ2-2,TRBV9,TRBD2,CASSVRQAGHTGELFF,TGTGCCAGCAGCGTAAGGCAAGCGGGGCACACCGGGGAGCTGTTTTTT
.,TRBJ1-3,TRBV7-6,.,CASSSGGNTIYF,TGTGCCAGCAGCTCGGGAGGAAACACCATATATTTT
.,TRBJ2-5,TRBV10-3,.,CAISGTRQETQYF,TGTGCCATCAGTGGGACACGCCAAGAGACCCAGTACTTC
.,TRBJ2-7,TRBV30,.,CAWSLGYEQYF,TGTGCCTGGAGTCTCGGCTACGAGCAGTACTTC
.,TRBJ2-1,TRBV7-3,TRBD2,CASSSTGTSGSNEQFF,TGTGCCAGCAGCTCCACCGGGACTAGCGGGTCTAATGAGCAGTTCTTC
.,TRBJ1-2,TRBV5-6,TRBD1,CASSSAQGDGYTF,TGTGCCAGCAGCTCAGCACAGGGGGACGGCTACACCTTC
.,TRBJ1-1,TRBV29-1,.,CSATLGADRLSRGEAFF,TGCAGCGCCACCCTAGGGGCCGACCGGCTTAGCCGGGGTGAAGCTTTCTTT
.,TRBJ2-5,TRBV5-5,.,CASTTGVQGAQETQYF,TGTGCCAGCACCACCGGAGTACAAGGGGCCCAAGAGACCCAGTACTTC
.,TRBJ2-1,TRBV1,.,CTSSPRLAGDHNEQFF,TGCACCAGCAGCCCAAGACTAGCGGGAGACCACAATGAGCAGTTCTTC
.,TRBJ1-2,TRBV29-1,TRBD1,CSVERGTGNGYTF,TGCAGCGTTGAACGTGGGACAGGGAACGGCTACACCTTC
.,TRBJ2-2,TRBV19,TRBD2,CASSARLAGVSLGGELFF,TGTGCCAGTAGTGCGAGACTAGCGGGAGTCTCACTAGGCGGGGAGCTGTTTTTT
few,TRBJ1-1,TRBV19,.,CASKDLAEAFF,TGTGCCAGTAAGGATTTGGCTGAAGCTTTCTTT
few,TRBJ1-1,TRBV9,TRBD1,CASSVQSGTGGVWTEAFF,TGTGCCAGCAGCGTGCAGAGCGGGACAGGGGGAGTTTGGACTGAAGCTTTCTTT